Below are 14 T cell receptor beta chains sequenced from a single sample in a study of technical replicates of blood from a few donors. Here immunoSEQ multiplex PCR was the method, and the copy in TCRdb shows in-frame clones only, minus some. The repertoire holds tens of thousands of clones, with roughly 92% as singletons. The sequencing input was T cells isolated from PBMCs. The source is a human donor in good health.

The J gene is TRBJ2-1, the V gene TRBV11-3; TRBD2 matches at 9 bases. J lost 8 bases, V lost 5 bases, and 7 bases had no gene match. This CDR3 region has 14 residues. The germline gives CDR1 SGHNT, CDR2 YENEEA. CDR3 protein: CASSQGLAFHEQFF. DNA of the CDR3: TGTGCCAGCAGCCAGGGACTAGCCTTCCATGAGCAGTTCTTC. Filled out from reference TRBV11-3 and TRBJ2-1, the complete variable domain reads EAGVVQSPRYKIIEKKQPVAFWCNPISGHNTLYWYLQNLGQGPELLIRYENEEAVDDSQLPKDRFSAERLKGVDSTLKIQPAELGDSAVYLCASSQGLAFHEQFFGPGTRLTVL.

This clone is medium-sized. V is TRBV9 and J is TRBJ2-2; 11 positions agree with TRBD2. Germline V gene lookup returns CDR1 SGDLS and CDR2 YYNGEE. CDR3 length: 15 residues. The J segment lost 2 bases and the V segment lost 3 bases, leaving 0 bases of the junction unmatched. The CDR3 loop is CASSGLAGNTGELFF. The CDR3 coding sequence is TGTGCCAGCAGCGGACTAGCGGGAAACACCGGGGAGCTGTTTTTT.

The genes are TRBV5-1 and TRBJ1-2; 9 bases are shared with TRBD1. CDR1 is SGHRS, CDR2 YFSETQ, per germline. J was trimmed by 2 bases and V by 3 bases; bases with no gene match: 8. The CDR3 length is 16 residues. CDR3 region: CASSWGQGNINYGYTF. In nucleotides, the CDR3 is TGCGCCAGCAGCTGGGGACAGGGTAATATCAACTATGGCTACACCTTC.

V is TRBV28 and J is TRBJ2-1, with 7 bases fitting TRBD2. The CDR3 spans 15 residues. With 2 bases clipped from V and 3 bases from J, the junction kept 4 bases outside the gene matches. The germline V gene has CDR1 MDHEN and CDR2 SYDVKM. The CDR3 loop is CASSLGGSNYNEQFF. CDR3 DNA sequence: TGTGCCAGCAGTTTAGGCGGGAGCAACTACAATGAGCAGTTCTTC. Full variable domain (rest looked up from reference TRBV28 and TRBJ2-1): DVKVTQSSRYLVKRTGEKVFLECVQDMDHENMFWYRQDPGLGLRLIYFSYDVKMKEKGDIPEGYSVSREKKERFSLILESASTNQTSMYLCASSLGGSNYNEQFFGPGTRLTVL.

This chain links TRBV25-1 with TRBJ2-1; tentative D call: TRBD1 (5 bases). V was trimmed by 2 bases and J by 9 bases, leaving 5 bases between them. The CDR3 extends over 11 amino acids. Germline CDR1 reads MGHDK; CDR2 reads SYGVNS. CDR3 sequence (DNA): TGTGCCAGCAGTGAAGGGGCTGAGCAGTTCTTC. Encoded protein: CASSEGAEQFF.

V and J are TRBV27 and TRBJ1-4, with 7 bases lining up with TRBD1. V was pared by 4 bases and J by 3 bases, with 2 bases of the junction left unmatched. This CDR3 has 14 residues. Germline CDR1 reads MNHEY; CDR2 reads SMNVEV (reference sequence). As DNA, the CDR3 is TGTGCCAGCAGTTGGGGGACAGCTAATGAAAAACTGTTTTTT. Protein sequence: CASSWGTANEKLFF.

The chain links TRBV18 to TRBJ1-4, with unresolved D. Germline values: CDR1 KGHSH, CDR2 LQKENI. This CDR3 has 15 residues. Trimming stripped 1 base from V and 6 bases from J, with 12 bases between. CDR3 nucleotide sequence: TGTGCCAGCTCACCACGAGTTGATGCGGATGAAAAACTGTTTTTT. Translation: CASSPRVDADEKLFF. The full variable domain, rest sourced from reference TRBV18 and TRBJ1-4, is NAGVMQNPRHLVRRRGQEARLRCSPMKGHSHVYWYRQLPEEGLKFMVYLQKENIIDESGMPKERFSAEFPKEGPSILRIQQVVRGDSAAYFCASSPRVDADEKLFFGSGTQLSVL.

V gene TRBV11-3 combines with J gene TRBJ2-2; D uncertain. From germline, CDR1 is SGHNT and CDR2 YENEEA. The CDR3 is made up of 14 amino acids. V gave up 5 bases and J gave up 1 base, with 8 bases separating them. The CDR3 DNA reads TGTGCCAGCAGCAAGAACAGGAACACCGGGGAGCTGTTTTTT. Amino acids: CASSKNRNTGELFF.

The rearrangement links TRBV19 to TRBJ1-4; TRBD1 agrees at 9 bases. From germline, CDR1 is LNHDA and CDR2 SQIVND (reference sequence). The CDR3 runs to 15 residues. J gave up 5 bases and V 7 bases, and 8 bases lay outside the gene matches. The CDR3 sequence: CASTPGQGWNEKLFF. DNA of the CDR3: TGTGCCAGTACCCCGGGACAGGGCTGGAATGAAAAACTGTTTTTT.

This chain uses TRBV7-6 with TRBJ2-7, with 7 nucleotides matching TRBD1. Trimming at V came to 4 bases and at J to 4 bases, leaving 1 base not matched to a gene. Germline loops: CDR1 SGHVS, CDR2 FNYEAQ. The length of the CDR3 is 12 residues. CDR3 DNA sequence: TGTGCCAGCAGCTCGACAGGGTACGAGCAGTACTTC. It specifies CASSSTGYEQYF.

V and J are TRBV7-9 and TRBJ2-5; D is ambiguous. Trimming removed 5 bases from V and 2 bases from J, with 12 bases in between. This CDR3 region has 14 residues. Germline CDR1 and CDR2: SEHNR and FQNEAQ (reference sequence). The CDR3 is CASSPHYGQETQYF. CDR3 in DNA: TGTGCCAGCAGCCCCCACTACGGACAAGAGACCCAGTACTTC.

This clone was detected only once. The V gene is TRBV9, the J gene TRBJ2-1, with D perhaps TRBD1 (7 bases). Trimming took off 2 bases at V and 5 bases at J, with 17 bases between the two ends. Germline V gives CDR1 SGDLS, CDR2 YYNGEE. The CDR3 length is 16 residues. The CDR3 loop reads CASSVRQTGRNNEQFF. The DNA for the CDR3 is TGTGCCAGCAGCGTCCGTCAGACAGGGAGGAACAATGAGCAGTTCTTC. Using reference TRBV9 and TRBJ2-1 for the parts outside the CDR3, the full variable domain is DSGVTQTPKHLITATGQRVTLRCSPRSGDLSVYWYQQSLDQGLQFLIQYYNGEERAKGNILERFSAQQFPDLHSELNLSSLELGDSALYFCASSVRQTGRNNEQFFGPGTRLTVL.

This clone was recorded once. This sequence joins TRBV6-5 and TRBJ2-7; 10 bases line up with TRBD2. CDR3 length: 13 amino acids. Germline trimming cut 4 bases from V and 3 bases from J; bases unmatched to any gene: 0. Per germline, CDR1 MNHEY and CDR2 SVGAGI. Here the CDR3 reads CASSWTSGYEQYF. Here the CDR3 DNA reads TGTGCCAGCAGTTGGACTAGCGGCTACGAGCAGTACTTC.

V and J are TRBV6-4 and TRBJ2-1; TRBD2 is a possible D gene (6 bases). Per germline, CDR1 MRHNA and CDR2 SNTAGT. V shed 9 bases and J shed 9 bases, with 15 bases lying between them. This CDR3 spans 12 amino acids. CDR3 bases: TGTGCCAGTAGAGACGCTAGCGCTGAGCAGTTCTTC. Translating it yields CASRDASAEQFF.